The 13 T cell receptor beta chains below come from one sample, sequenced in a study of T cells in Graves' hyperthyroidism and ophthalmopathy. Regions amplified from RNA transcripts were the TCR beta CDR3 regions. The study used the HTBI primer set for a first-round RT-PCR of the TCR CDR3. TCRdb analysed the multiplex PCR reads with MiXCR anew, one entry per CDR3 protein. The sample records about 520,000 distinct CDR3 sequences, approximately 25% being singletons. The sequenced material came from blood. Every receptor here comes from a woman in her 30s with Graves' ophthalmopathy.

Many counts were recorded for this clonotype. The rearrangement joins TRBV11-2 to TRBJ1-3; D call uncertain. CDR3 length equals 13 residues. Germline V CDR1 and CDR2: SGHAT, FQNNGV. V was clipped by 7 bases and J by 0 bases, with 7 bases between them. The CDR3: CASNPNSGNTIYF. The CDR3 DNA follows: TGTGCCAGCAATCCTAACTCTGGAAACACCATATATTTT. The full variable domain, completed using reference TRBV11-2 and TRBJ1-3, is EAGVAQSPRYKIIEKRQSVAFWCNPISGHATLYWYQQILGQGPKLLIQFQNNGVVDDSQLPKDRFSAERLKGVDSTLKIQPAKLEDSAVYLCASNPNSGNTIYFGEGSWLTVV.

V and J are TRBV24-1 and TRBJ2-5; TRBD2 aligns across 10 bases. The trim removed 5 bases at V and 2 bases at J, leaving 4 bases unmatched. Germline V lookup: CDR1 KGHDR, CDR2 SFDVKD. CDR3 length equals 15 residues. The CDR3 region is CATSGTSGSQETQYF. CDR3 coding DNA: TGTGCCACCAGTGGGACTAGCGGATCTCAAGAGACCCAGTACTTC.

This clonotype was recorded at least ten times. This chain uses TRBV12-3 or TRBV12-4 with TRBJ1-5, with D maybe TRBD1 (5 bases). V lost 5 bases to trimming and J lost 6 bases, with 11 bases between them. The CDR3 totals 13 residues. CDR3 in DNA: TGTGCCAGCAGTGTACAGGCGTTTCAGCCCCAGCATTTT. This encodes CASSVQAFQPQHF.

The V and J genes are TRBV12-3 or TRBV12-4 and TRBJ2-7, with TRBD2 matching 11 bases. The CDR3 runs 17 residues. J gave up 0 bases and V 5 bases, and 9 bases lay outside the gene matches. Here the CDR3 reads CASSPPGLAVSSYEQYF. The CDR3 DNA is TGTGCCAGCAGTCCCCCGGGACTAGCGGTGAGCTCCTACGAGCAGTACTTC.

The chain has TRBV4-1 and TRBJ1-1; D gene uncertain. Germline values: CDR1 MGHRA, CDR2 YSYEKL. V lost 5 bases and J 7 bases, leaving 20 bases between the germline ends. The CDR3 is made up of 15 amino acids. CDR3 nucleotide sequence: TGCGCCAGCAGCTCCCCGAAGGAGGGCCGGAGTGAAGCTTTCTTT. Translation: CASSSPKEGRSEAFF.

CDR3 bases: TGCGCCAGCAGCCAAGCCACCGAGGGCAGACAACAAGAGACCCAGTACTTC. It codes for CASSQATEGRQQETQYF. The J gene is TRBJ2-5, the V gene TRBV4-1; D may be TRBD2 (5 bases). Germline V gives CDR1 MGHRA, CDR2 YSYEKL. The CDR3 sequence is 17 residues long. Trimming removed 1 base from V and 2 bases from J, with 17 bases in between.

The V gene is TRBV5-1, the J gene TRBJ1-1; tentative D call: TRBD1 (5 bases). Germline values: CDR1 SGHRS, CDR2 YFSETQ. The CDR3 has 14 amino acids. Trimming cost V 3 bases and J 1 base, with 10 bases left between them. The CDR3 sequence is CASSSQTENTEAFF. CDR3 DNA sequence: TGCGCCAGCAGCTCTCAGACAGAGAACACTGAAGCTTTCTTT.

This clonotype was observed at least ten times. The chain uses TRBV24-1 and TRBJ1-1; weak D call: TRBD1 (6 bases). CDR1 is KGHDR, CDR2 SFDVKD, per germline. CDR3 length: 13 amino acids. Trimming cost V 9 bases and J 4 bases, with 14 bases left between them. The chain's CDR3 is CATFTGTSTEAFF. Here the CDR3 DNA reads TGTGCCACCTTTACAGGGACGAGCACTGAAGCTTTCTTT.

This clonotype was detected ten times or more. The chain is built from TRBV4-1 and TRBJ1-2; D may be TRBD1 (6 bases). Per germline, CDR1 MGHRA and CDR2 YSYEKL. Trimming removed 0 bases at V and 7 bases at J, with 9 bases between. CDR3 length: 13 residues. CDR3 DNA sequence: TGCGCCAGCAGCCAAGACAGGGGACGTGGCTACACCTTC. Translation: CASSQDRGRGYTF.

This clonotype was detected many times. CDR3 coding DNA: TGTGCCAGCAGCTTAATAGGACAGGGGGAAGCTTTCTTT. It is translated as CASSLIGQGEAFF. The rearrangement links TRBV7-9 to TRBJ1-1; TRBD1 matches at 9 bases. This CDR3 is 13 amino acids long. J gave up 8 bases and V 2 bases, and 3 bases lay outside the gene matches. CDR1 is SEHNR, CDR2 FQNEAQ, per germline (reference sequence).

This clonotype has ten or more counts. The chain combines TRBV6-1 with TRBJ1-1; no definite D call. The CDR3 totals 13 residues. Germline CDR1 is MNHNS and CDR2 is SASEGT. V was shortened by 4 bases and J by 3 bases, with 9 bases between the two germline ends. The CDR3 reads CASSAGRDTEAFF. CDR3 coding DNA: TGTGCCAGCAGTGCTGGACGGGACACTGAAGCTTTCTTT.

This clonotype was observed a few times. The chain is built from TRBV6-2 or TRBV6-3 and TRBJ2-7, with TRBD1 matching 10 bases. The ends lost 4 bases at V and 4 bases at J; junction bases unmatched: 10. The CDR3 runs to 16 residues. Germline CDR1 reads MNHEY; CDR2 reads SVGEGT. The CDR3 sequence is CASSWPPGQGSYEQYF. The CDR3 nucleotides read TGTGCCAGCAGTTGGCCACCGGGACAGGGGTCATACGAGCAGTACTTC.

At least ten counts were recorded for this clonotype. This chain links TRBV5-1 with TRBJ1-2, with a weak D call TRBD1 (5 bases). Germline CDR1 is SGHRS and CDR2 is YFSETQ. The CDR3 covers 12 residues. The V end was cut by 3 bases, the J end by 7 bases, with 10 bases between. The DNA of the CDR3 is TGCGCCAGCAGCTCACGGGGCTCTGGCTACACCTTC. Protein product: CASSSRGSGYTF.